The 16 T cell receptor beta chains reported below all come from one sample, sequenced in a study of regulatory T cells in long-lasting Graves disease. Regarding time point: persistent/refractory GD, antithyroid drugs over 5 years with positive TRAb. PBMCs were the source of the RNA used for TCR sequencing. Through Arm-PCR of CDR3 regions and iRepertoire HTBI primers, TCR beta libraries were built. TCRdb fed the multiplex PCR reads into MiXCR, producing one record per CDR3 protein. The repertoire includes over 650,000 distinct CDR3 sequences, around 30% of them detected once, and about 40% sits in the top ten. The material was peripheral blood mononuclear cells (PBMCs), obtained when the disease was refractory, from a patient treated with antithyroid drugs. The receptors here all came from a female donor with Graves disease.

This CDR3 is CASSQGWGGYGYTF. Written as DNA, the CDR3 is TGTGCCAGCAGCCAGGGGTGGGGCGGCTATGGCTACACCTTC. The V gene is TRBV12-3 or TRBV12-4, the J gene TRBJ1-2, with a tentative D call TRBD1 (6 bases). Trimming removed 6 bases at V and 4 bases at J, with 15 bases between. This CDR3 is built from 14 residues.

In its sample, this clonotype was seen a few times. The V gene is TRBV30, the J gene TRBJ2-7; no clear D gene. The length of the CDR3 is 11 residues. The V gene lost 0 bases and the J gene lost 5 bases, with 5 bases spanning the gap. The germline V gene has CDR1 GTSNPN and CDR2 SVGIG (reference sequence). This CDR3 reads CAWSVLNEQYF. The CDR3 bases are TGTGCCTGGAGTGTCCTAAACGAGCAGTACTTC.

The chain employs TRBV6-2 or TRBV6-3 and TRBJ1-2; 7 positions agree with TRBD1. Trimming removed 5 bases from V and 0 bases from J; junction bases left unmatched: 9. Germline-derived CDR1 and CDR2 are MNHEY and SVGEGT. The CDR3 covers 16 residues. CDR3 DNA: TGTGCCAGCAGTGAAGCGACAGGGTCTACTAACTATGGCTACACCTTC. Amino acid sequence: CASSEATGSTNYGYTF.

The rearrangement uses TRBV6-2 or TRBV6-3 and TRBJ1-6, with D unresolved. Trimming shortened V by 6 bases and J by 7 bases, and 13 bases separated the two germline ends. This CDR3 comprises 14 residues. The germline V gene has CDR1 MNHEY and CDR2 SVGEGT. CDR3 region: CASRDVPINSPLHF. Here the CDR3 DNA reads TGTGCCAGCAGGGACGTCCCTATAAATTCACCCCTCCACTTT.

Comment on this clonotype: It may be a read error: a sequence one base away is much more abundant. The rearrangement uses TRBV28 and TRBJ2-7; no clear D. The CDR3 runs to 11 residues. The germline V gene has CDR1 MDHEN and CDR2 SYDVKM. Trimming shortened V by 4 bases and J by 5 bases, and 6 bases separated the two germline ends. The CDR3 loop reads CASSWRDEQYF. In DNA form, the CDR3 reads TGTGCCAGCAGTTGGAGAGACGAGCAGTACTTC.

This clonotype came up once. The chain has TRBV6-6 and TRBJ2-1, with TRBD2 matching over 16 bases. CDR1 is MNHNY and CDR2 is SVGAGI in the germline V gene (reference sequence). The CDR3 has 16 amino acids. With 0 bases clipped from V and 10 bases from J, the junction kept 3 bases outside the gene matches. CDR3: CASSYSGLAGGSEQFF. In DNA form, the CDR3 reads TGTGCCAGCAGTTACTCGGGACTAGCGGGGGGGTCGGAGCAGTTCTTC.

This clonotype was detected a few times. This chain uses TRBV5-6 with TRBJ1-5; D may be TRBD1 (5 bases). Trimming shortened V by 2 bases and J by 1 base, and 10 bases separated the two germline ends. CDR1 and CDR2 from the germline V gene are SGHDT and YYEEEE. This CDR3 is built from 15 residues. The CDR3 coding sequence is TGTGCCAGCAGCTTATTGGGGGACAGCAATCAGCCCCAGCATTTT. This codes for CASSLLGDSNQPQHF.

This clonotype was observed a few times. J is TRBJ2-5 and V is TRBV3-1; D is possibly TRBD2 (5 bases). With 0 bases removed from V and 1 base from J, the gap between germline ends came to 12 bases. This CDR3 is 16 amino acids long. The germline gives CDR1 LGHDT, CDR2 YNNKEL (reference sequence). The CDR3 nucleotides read TGTGCCAGCAGCCAAGAACCAGCGGCCCCCCAAGAGACCCAGTACTTC. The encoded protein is CASSQEPAAPQETQYF.

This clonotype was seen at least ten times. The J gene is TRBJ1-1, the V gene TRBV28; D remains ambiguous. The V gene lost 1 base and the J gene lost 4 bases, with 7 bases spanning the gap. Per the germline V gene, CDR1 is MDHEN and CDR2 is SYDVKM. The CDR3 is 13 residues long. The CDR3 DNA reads TGTGCCAGCAGTTTATCACAGTTCACTGAAGCTTTCTTT. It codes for CASSLSQFTEAFF.

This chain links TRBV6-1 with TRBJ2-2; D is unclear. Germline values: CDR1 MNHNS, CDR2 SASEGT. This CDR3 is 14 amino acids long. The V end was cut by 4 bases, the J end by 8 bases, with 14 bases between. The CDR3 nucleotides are TGTGCCAGCAGTGCGAAGACCGTAGGAGGGGAGCTGTTTTTT. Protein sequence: CASSAKTVGGELFF.

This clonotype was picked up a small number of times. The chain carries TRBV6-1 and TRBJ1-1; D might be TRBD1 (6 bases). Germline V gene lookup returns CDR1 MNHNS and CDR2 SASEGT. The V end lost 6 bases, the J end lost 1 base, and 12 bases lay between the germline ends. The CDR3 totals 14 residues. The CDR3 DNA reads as TGTGCCAGCAGATCGGGACACACGAACACTGAAGCTTTCTTT. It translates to CASRSGHTNTEAFF.

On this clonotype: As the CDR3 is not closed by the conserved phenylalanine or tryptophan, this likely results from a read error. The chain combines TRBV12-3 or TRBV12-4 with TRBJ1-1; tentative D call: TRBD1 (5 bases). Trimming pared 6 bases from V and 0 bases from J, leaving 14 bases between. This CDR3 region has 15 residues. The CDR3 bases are TGTGCCAGCAGCCAAGATCTGGGGGTGAACACTGAAGCTTTCCTT. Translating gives CASSQDLGVNTEAFL.

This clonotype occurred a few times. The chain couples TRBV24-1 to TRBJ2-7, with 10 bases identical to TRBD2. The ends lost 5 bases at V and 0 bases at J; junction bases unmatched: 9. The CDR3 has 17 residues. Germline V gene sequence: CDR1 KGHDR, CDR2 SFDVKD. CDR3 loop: CATSGSGGYDLSYEQYF. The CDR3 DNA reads TGTGCCACCAGTGGTAGCGGGGGGTACGACCTCTCCTACGAGCAGTACTTC.

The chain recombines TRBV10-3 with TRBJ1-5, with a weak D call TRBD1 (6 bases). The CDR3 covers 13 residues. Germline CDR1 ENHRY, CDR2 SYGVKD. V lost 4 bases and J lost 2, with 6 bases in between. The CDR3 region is CAISGTGNQPQHF. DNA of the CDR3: TGTGCCATCAGTGGGACAGGCAATCAGCCCCAGCATTTT.

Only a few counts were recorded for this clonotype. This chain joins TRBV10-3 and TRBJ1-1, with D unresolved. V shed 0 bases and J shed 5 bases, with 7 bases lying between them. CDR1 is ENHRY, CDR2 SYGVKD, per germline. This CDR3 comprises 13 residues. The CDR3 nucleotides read TGTGCCATCAGTGAGTCGATGGGAACTGAAGCTTTCTTT. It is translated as CAISESMGTEAFF.

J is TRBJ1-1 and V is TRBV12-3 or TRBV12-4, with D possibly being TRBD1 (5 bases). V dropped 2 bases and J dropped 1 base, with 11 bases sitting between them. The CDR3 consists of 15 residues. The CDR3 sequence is CASSLRGSRNTEAFF. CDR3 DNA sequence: TGTGCCAGCAGTTTAAGGGGTTCACGGAACACTGAAGCTTTCTTT.